Presented here are 28 T cell receptor beta chains from one specimen sequenced in a study of control samples from healthy donors and cancer patients. Generated by immunoSEQ multiplex PCR, the TCRdb table keeps only in-frame clones and is missing some. The sample comprises around 150,000 clones, about 94% of which are singletons, and about 14% rests with the top ten. The sequencing input was PBMCs. The receptors come from a man between 60 and 75 years old with colorectal cancer.

This chain links TRBV6-5 with TRBJ1-1; possible D gene TRBD1, 6 bases. Trimming pared 6 bases from V and 5 bases from J, leaving 19 bases between. The length of the CDR3 is 15 residues. Germline V gene lookup returns CDR1 MNHEY and CDR2 SVGAGI. The CDR3 is CASRPRRGEGTEAFF. The CDR3 DNA reads as TGTGCCAGCAGGCCCCGTAGGGGGGAAGGGACTGAAGCTTTCTTT.

The chain combines TRBV2 with TRBJ2-3, with 9 bases identical to TRBD1. Looked up from germline, CDR1 is SNHLY and CDR2 is FYNNEI. CDR3 size: 15 residues. Germline trimming cut 6 bases from V and 5 bases from J; bases unmatched to any gene: 9. The CDR3 sequence is CASSAGQGGGDTQYF. For the CDR3, the DNA is TGTGCCAGCAGCGCGGGACAGGGAGGAGGAGATACGCAGTATTTT.

This clone is a singleton in its sample. The V gene is TRBV19, the J gene TRBJ2-7, with 13 bases matching TRBD2. With 6 bases clipped from V and 6 bases from J, the junction kept 2 bases outside the gene matches. CDR1 and CDR2 from the germline V gene are LNHDA and SQIVND (reference sequence). The CDR3 is made up of 13 amino acids. CDR3 region: CASRTSGGSEQYF. The CDR3 region has the DNA TGTGCCAGTAGGACTAGCGGGGGGTCCGAGCAGTACTTC.

The chain couples TRBV28 to TRBJ1-2; TRBD1 aligns across 7 bases. Germline assignment: CDR1 MDHEN and CDR2 SYDVKM. The CDR3 covers 15 residues. Losses at the gene ends were 5 bases for V and 6 bases for J; bases not matched to a gene: 12. In nucleotides, the CDR3 is TGTGCCAGCAGTCCTGCCCCGGGACAGAGTAATGGCTACACCTTC. Protein product: CASSPAPGQSNGYTF.

The rearrangement joins TRBV2 to TRBJ1-1; the D is unclear. V lost 2 bases, J lost 11 bases, and 9 bases lay in between. The CDR3 length is 11 residues. Germline CDR1 SNHLY, CDR2 FYNNEI. The CDR3 sequence is CASSENIDAFF. Here the CDR3 DNA reads TGTGCCAGCAGTGAAAATATAGATGCTTTCTTT.

J is TRBJ1-3 and V is TRBV19, with a tentative D call TRBD1 (5 bases). CDR1 is LNHDA and CDR2 is SQIVND in the germline V gene (reference sequence). V shed 3 bases and J shed 7 bases, with 13 bases lying between them. CDR3 size: 14 residues. CDR3 sequence reads: CASSMPQGRNTIYF. Written as DNA, the CDR3 is TGTGCCAGTAGTATGCCGCAGGGAAGGAACACCATATATTTT.

V gene TRBV9 combines with J gene TRBJ1-1; D is unclear. Per the germline V gene, CDR1 is SGDLS and CDR2 is YYNGEE. This CDR3 is 12 amino acids long. The germline V and J ends were trimmed by 0 bases and 12 bases, with 12 bases remaining between them. The CDR3, as DNA: TGTGCCAGCAGCGTAGTCTCAGGTACCCCTTTCTTT. It translates to CASSVVSGTPFF.

This clone was seen more than once but under ten times. V gene TRBV3-1 (or the pseudogene TRBV3-2) combines with J gene TRBJ1-4, with D possibly matching TRBD1 (5 bases). There are 15 residues in the CDR3. V dropped 4 bases and J dropped 3 bases, with 12 bases sitting between them. In germline, CDR1 is LGHDT, CDR2 YNNKEL (reference sequence). CDR3 sequence (DNA): TGTGCCAGCAGCCGCAACGTGGGGCCTAATGAAAAACTGTTTTTT. Translating gives CASSRNVGPNEKLFF.

The CDR3, as DNA: TGCGCCAGCAGCCTAGGGACAGGGGAAACCAATGAGCAGTTCTTC. It is translated as CASSLGTGETNEQFF. The chain has TRBV5-1 and TRBJ2-1; 10 bases match TRBD1. The CDR3 runs 15 residues. The germline CDR1 and CDR2 sequences are SGHRS and YFSETQ. Trimming removed 4 bases from V and 6 bases from J; junction bases left unmatched: 7.

The chain joins TRBV7-9 to TRBJ2-5, with TRBD1 as a possible D gene (5 bases). There are 14 residues in the CDR3. The germline gives CDR1 SEHNR, CDR2 FQNEAQ (reference sequence). Trimming removed 5 bases from V and 5 bases from J, with 15 bases in between. CDR3: CASSASGLWETQYF. Written as DNA, the CDR3 is TGTGCCAGCAGCGCCTCAGGGTTGTGGGAGACCCAGTACTTC.

V usage is TRBV29-1 and J usage is TRBJ2-1; the match to TRBD2 covers 7 bases. This CDR3 has 15 amino acids. V dropped 6 bases and J dropped 1; count of bases not matched to a gene: 9. CDR1 is SQVTM and CDR2 is ANQGSEA in the germline V gene. The CDR3 region has the DNA TGCAGCGTCCGTCCGATCGGGGGGTCCTACAATGAGCAGTTCTTC. It yields the protein CSVRPIGGSYNEQFF.

The rearrangement links TRBV4-1 to TRBJ1-4; no definite D call. The germline V gene has CDR1 MGHRA and CDR2 YSYEKL. Trimming removed 4 bases at V and 4 bases at J, with 16 bases between. This CDR3 spans 16 amino acids. The DNA of the CDR3 is TGCGCCAGCAGCCGCGGGGTCTCGGACGGTAATGAAAAACTGTTTTTT. Its translation is CASSRGVSDGNEKLFF.

The chain employs TRBV7-2 and TRBJ2-3, with TRBD2 identical over 16 bases. Germline CDR1 reads SGHTA; CDR2 reads FQGNSA. Trimming removed 3 bases from V and 1 base from J; junction bases left unmatched: 4. The CDR3 sequence is 18 residues long. CDR3 protein: CASSFGTSGGAGTDTQYF. Here the CDR3 DNA reads TGTGCCAGCAGCTTCGGGACTAGCGGGGGGGCAGGCACAGATACGCAGTATTTT.

The J gene is TRBJ1-1, the V gene TRBV19; TRBD1 might be the D (6 bases). The CDR3 loop spans 13 amino acids. Trimming pared 5 bases from V and 1 base from J, leaving 8 bases between. The germline V gene encodes CDR1 LNHDA and CDR2 SQIVND (reference sequence). CDR3 sequence: CASSYRENTEAFF. The CDR3 nucleotides are TGTGCCAGTAGTTACAGGGAGAACACTGAAGCTTTCTTT.

The gene calls are TRBV4-3 and TRBJ2-2; D possibly corresponds to TRBD1 (5 bases). This CDR3 has 14 residues. Germline V gene sequence: CDR1 LGHNA, CDR2 YSLEER. V was clipped by 3 bases and J by 4 bases, with 9 bases between them. The CDR3 DNA reads as TGCGCCAGCAGCCAGGGGCCAGCCACCGGGGAGCTGTTTTTT. Its protein product is CASSQGPATGELFF.

This clone was observed once. The rearrangement uses TRBV6-4 and TRBJ2-2; D unresolved. V was pared by 5 bases and J by 6 bases, with 7 bases between. Germline CDR1 is MRHNA and CDR2 is SNTAGT. The CDR3 covers 12 residues. CDR3 nucleotide sequence: TGTGCCAGCAGTTCTAACGCCGGGGAGCTGTTTTTT. Its translation: CASSSNAGELFF.

The V and J genes are TRBV6-5 and TRBJ1-1; tentative D call: TRBD1 (6 bases). The V gene lost 7 bases and the J gene lost 4 bases, with 16 bases spanning the gap. Germline CDR1 reads MNHEY; CDR2 reads SVGAGI. The CDR3 spans 14 residues. The CDR3 protein is CASTQGQWGTEAFF. CDR3 DNA sequence: TGTGCCAGCACCCAGGGGCAGTGGGGCACTGAAGCTTTCTTT.

The gene calls are TRBV7-9 and TRBJ1-2, with TRBD1 as a possible D gene (6 bases). The CDR3 loop spans 13 amino acids. The germline V gene encodes CDR1 SEHNR and CDR2 FQNEAQ (reference sequence). Trimming cost V 5 bases and J 3 bases, with 10 bases left between them. The chain's CDR3 is CASSPPGDYGYTF. CDR3 in DNA: TGTGCCAGCAGCCCGCCAGGGGACTATGGCTACACCTTC.

This chain connects TRBV11-2 to TRBJ2-3; tentatively, D is TRBD1 (6 bases). Trimming cost V 5 bases and J 6 bases, with 9 bases left between them. This CDR3 comprises 12 residues. CDR1 and CDR2 (germline): SGHAT, FQNNGV. The CDR3 DNA sequence: TGTGCCAGCAGCCATGGGGGCGATACGCAGTATTTT. This encodes CASSHGGDTQYF.

The chain links TRBV7-9 to TRBJ1-2, with D perhaps TRBD1 (6 bases). The V end lost 5 bases, the J end lost 4 bases, and 11 bases lay between the germline ends. The CDR3 runs 13 residues. Germline V gene lookup returns CDR1 SEHNR and CDR2 FQNEAQ (reference sequence). The CDR3 loop reads CASSQTGFYGYTF. CDR3 DNA: TGTGCCAGCAGCCAAACAGGGTTCTATGGCTACACCTTC.

This clone was seen once. V and J are TRBV19 and TRBJ2-3; TRBD2 matches at 16 bases. Germline V CDR1 and CDR2: LNHDA, SQIVND (reference sequence). This CDR3 contains 17 residues. J gave up 2 bases and V 6 bases, and 5 bases lay outside the gene matches. The CDR3 loop reads CASRPGLAGGNTDTQYF. CDR3 nucleotides: TGTGCCAGTAGACCGGGACTAGCGGGGGGGAACACAGATACGCAGTATTTT.

V usage is TRBV7-2 and J usage is TRBJ2-3, with D maybe TRBD1 (6 bases). Between the trimmed V and J ends, which lost 4 bases and 4 bases, there was a span of 18 bases. The CDR3 covers 16 residues. Germline CDR1 SGHTA, CDR2 FQGNSA. This CDR3 is CASSSLSDRFSDTQYF. CDR3 DNA: TGTGCCAGCAGCTCATTATCGGACAGATTTTCAGATACGCAGTATTTT.

The chain links TRBV4-3 to TRBJ1-4; D perhaps matches TRBD1 (5 bases). Germline assignment: CDR1 LGHNA and CDR2 YSLEER. V was shortened by 1 base and J by 4 bases, with 13 bases between the two germline ends. The CDR3 is 16 amino acids. The CDR3 sequence is CASSQGMAGINEKLFF. CDR3 nucleotide sequence: TGCGCCAGCAGCCAAGGGATGGCAGGGATTAATGAAAAACTGTTTTTT.

This clone has just one count. The V gene is TRBV11-2, the J gene TRBJ2-2, with D maybe TRBD1 (6 bases). The CDR3 has 16 residues. Germline V gene lookup returns CDR1 SGHAT and CDR2 FQNNGV. V lost 1 base to trimming and J lost 5 bases, with 14 bases between them. As DNA, the CDR3 is TGTGCCAGCAGCTTAGGGGCAGGGGAGAGGACCGGGGAGCTGTTTTTT. Protein sequence: CASSLGAGERTGELFF.

The rearrangement uses TRBV19 and TRBJ1-2; weak D call: TRBD1 (6 bases). Germline values: CDR1 LNHDA, CDR2 SQIVND (reference sequence). The CDR3 runs to 15 residues. V was shortened by 5 bases and J by 1 base, with 14 bases between the two germline ends. The CDR3 spells CASSSLGQVNYGYTF. CDR3 bases: TGTGCCAGTAGTTCGCTGGGACAAGTTAACTATGGCTACACCTTC.

J is TRBJ2-1 and V is TRBV6-5; no clear D gene. Trimming removed 2 bases at V and 7 bases at J, with 12 bases between. Germline CDR1 reads MNHEY; CDR2 reads SVGAGI. The CDR3 is 14 residues long. CDR3 nucleotide sequence: TGTGCCAGCAGTTACCGGTCCCATGGGAATGAGCAGTTCTTC. It translates to CASSYRSHGNEQFF.

Only one count was recorded for this clone. The chain employs TRBV5-5 and TRBJ1-4, with D maybe TRBD1 (6 bases). The CDR3 totals 15 residues. Germline assignment: CDR1 SGHKS and CDR2 YYEKEE (reference sequence). V shed 0 bases and J shed 4 bases, with 10 bases lying between them. CDR3 sequence (DNA): TGTGCCAGCAGCTTGGAGGGGGGCGTTAATGAAAAACTGTTTTTT. Its translation: CASSLEGGVNEKLFF.

This sequence joins TRBV6-1 and TRBJ2-7; D is undetermined. Germline CDR1 reads MNHNS; CDR2 reads SASEGT. V lost 1 base to trimming and J lost 1 base, with 8 bases between them. The CDR3 consists of 14 residues. The CDR3 DNA reads as TGTGCCAGCAGTGAAGGTGTCGGATCCTACGAGCAGTACTTC. It encodes CASSEGVGSYEQYF.